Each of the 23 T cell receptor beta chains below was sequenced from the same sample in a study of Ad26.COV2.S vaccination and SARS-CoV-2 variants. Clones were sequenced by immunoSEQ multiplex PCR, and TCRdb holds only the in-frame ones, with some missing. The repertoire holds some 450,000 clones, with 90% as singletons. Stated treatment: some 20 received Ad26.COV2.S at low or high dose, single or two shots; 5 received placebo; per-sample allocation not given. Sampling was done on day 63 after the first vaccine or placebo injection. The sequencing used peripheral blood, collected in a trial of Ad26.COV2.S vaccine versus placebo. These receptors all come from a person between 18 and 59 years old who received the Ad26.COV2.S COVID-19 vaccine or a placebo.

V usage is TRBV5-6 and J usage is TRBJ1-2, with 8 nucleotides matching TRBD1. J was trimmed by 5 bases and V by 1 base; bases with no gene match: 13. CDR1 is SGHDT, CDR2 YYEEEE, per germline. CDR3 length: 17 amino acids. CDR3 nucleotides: TGTGCCAGCAGCTTGTATCGGGGACAGGCGAAGCTTTATGGCTACACCTTC. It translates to CASSLYRGQAKLYGYTF.

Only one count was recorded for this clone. The chain's CDR3 is CASGSGTSGSTYNEQFF. DNA of the CDR3: TGTGCCAGTGGCTCCGGGACTAGCGGGAGTACCTACAATGAGCAGTTCTTC. The chain links TRBV19 to TRBJ2-1, with 14 bases that match TRBD2. The CDR3 has 17 amino acids. Germline V gene data show CDR1 as LNHDA and CDR2 as SQIVND (reference sequence). V trimming: 8 bases; J trimming: 2 bases; junction bases outside the gene matches: 8.

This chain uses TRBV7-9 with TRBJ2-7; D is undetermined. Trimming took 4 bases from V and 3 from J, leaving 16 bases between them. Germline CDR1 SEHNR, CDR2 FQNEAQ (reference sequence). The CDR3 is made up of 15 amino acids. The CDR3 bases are TGTGCCAGCAGCTCACCGGCAGACCAAGTCTACGAGCAGTACTTC. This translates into CASSSPADQVYEQYF.

This CDR3 is CASSPQAGFESPLHF. The DNA for the CDR3 is TGTGCCAGCAGCCCACAGGCGGGGTTCGAGTCACCCCTCCACTTT. V and J are TRBV9 and TRBJ1-6; D is possibly TRBD1 (5 bases). Germline CDR1 reads SGDLS; CDR2 reads YYNGEE. The CDR3 length is 15 residues. V was cut by 4 bases and J by 10 bases, with 18 bases left in between.

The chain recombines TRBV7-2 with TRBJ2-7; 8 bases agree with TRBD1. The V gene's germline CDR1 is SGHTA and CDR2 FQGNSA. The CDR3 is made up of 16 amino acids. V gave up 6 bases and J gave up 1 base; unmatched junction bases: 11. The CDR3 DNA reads TGTGCCAGCAGTCGTGAAACAGGGGGTTATTCCTACGAGCAGTACTTC. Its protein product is CASSRETGGYSYEQYF.

CDR3 coding DNA: TGTGCCTGGAGTGTGGGGGGATTGCGGGGAACTAGAGAGCAGTACTTC. Translation gives CAWSVGGLRGTREQYF. V is TRBV30 and J is TRBJ2-7; possibly TRBD2 for D (6 bases). CDR3 size: 16 residues. Per the germline V gene, CDR1 is GTSNPN and CDR2 is SVGIG (reference sequence). Trimming removed 0 bases at V and 7 bases at J, with 22 bases between.

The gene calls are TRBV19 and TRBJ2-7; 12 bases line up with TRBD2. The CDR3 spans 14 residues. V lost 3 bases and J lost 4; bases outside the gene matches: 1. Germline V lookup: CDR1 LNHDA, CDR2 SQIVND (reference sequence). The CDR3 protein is CASSMTSGRYEQYF. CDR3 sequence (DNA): TGTGCCAGTAGTATGACTAGCGGGAGATACGAGCAGTACTTC.

The CDR3 sequence is CASSLLEPNTEAFF. The CDR3 DNA is TGTGCCAGCAGCTTGTTGGAGCCGAACACTGAAGCTTTCTTT. V gene TRBV5-6 combines with J gene TRBJ1-1; D is unresolved. Trimming left V 1 base short and J 1 base short, with 8 bases between. Germline lookup yields CDR1 SGHDT and CDR2 YYEEEE. The CDR3 spans 14 residues.

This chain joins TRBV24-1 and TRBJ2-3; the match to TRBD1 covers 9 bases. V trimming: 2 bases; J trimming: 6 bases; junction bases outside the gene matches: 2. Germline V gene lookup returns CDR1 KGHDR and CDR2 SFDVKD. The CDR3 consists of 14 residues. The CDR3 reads CATSDWGTGDTQYF. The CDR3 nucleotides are TGTGCCACCAGTGATTGGGGGACAGGGGATACGCAGTATTTT.

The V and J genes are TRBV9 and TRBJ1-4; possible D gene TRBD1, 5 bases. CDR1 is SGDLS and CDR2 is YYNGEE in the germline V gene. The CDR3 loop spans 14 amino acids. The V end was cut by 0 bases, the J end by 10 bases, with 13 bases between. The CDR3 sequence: CASSVGSRGGKLFF. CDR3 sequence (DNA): TGTGCCAGCAGCGTAGGCTCCCGCGGGGGAAAACTGTTTTTT.

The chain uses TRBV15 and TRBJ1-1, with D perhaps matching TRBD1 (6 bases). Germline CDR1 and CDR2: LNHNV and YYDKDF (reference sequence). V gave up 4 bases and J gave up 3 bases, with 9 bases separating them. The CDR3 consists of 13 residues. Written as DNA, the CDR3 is TGTGCCACCAGCATTAGGGGGGACACTGAAGCTTTCTTT. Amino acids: CATSIRGDTEAFF.

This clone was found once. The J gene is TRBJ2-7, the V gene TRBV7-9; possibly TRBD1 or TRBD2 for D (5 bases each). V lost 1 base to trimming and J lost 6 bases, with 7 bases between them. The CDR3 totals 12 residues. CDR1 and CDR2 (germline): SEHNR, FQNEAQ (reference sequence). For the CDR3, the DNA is TGTGCCAGCAGCTTAGGGGGGACCGAGCAGTACTTC. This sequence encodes CASSLGGTEQYF.

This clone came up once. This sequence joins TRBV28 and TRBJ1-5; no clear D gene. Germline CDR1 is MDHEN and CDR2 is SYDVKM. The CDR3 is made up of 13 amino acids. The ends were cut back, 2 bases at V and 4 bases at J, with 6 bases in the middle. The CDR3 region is CASSLQPNQPQHF. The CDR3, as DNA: TGTGCCAGCAGTTTACAGCCGAATCAGCCCCAGCATTTT. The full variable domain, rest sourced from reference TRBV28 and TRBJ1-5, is DVKVTQSSRYLVKRTGEKVFLECVQDMDHENMFWYRQDPGLGLRLIYFSYDVKMKEKGDIPEGYSVSREKKERFSLILESASTNQTSMYLCASSLQPNQPQHFGDGTRLSIL.

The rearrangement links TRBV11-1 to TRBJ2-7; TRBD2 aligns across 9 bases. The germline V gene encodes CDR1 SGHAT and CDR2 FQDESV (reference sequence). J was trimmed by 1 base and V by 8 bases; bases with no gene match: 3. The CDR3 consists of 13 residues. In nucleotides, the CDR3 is TGTGCCAGCCAGCGGGGGGAATCCTACGAGCAGTACTTC. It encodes CASQRGESYEQYF.

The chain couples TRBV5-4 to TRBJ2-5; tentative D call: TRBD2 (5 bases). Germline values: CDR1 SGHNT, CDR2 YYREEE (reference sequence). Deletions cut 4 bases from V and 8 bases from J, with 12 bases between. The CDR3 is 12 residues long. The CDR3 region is CASSGTEGTQYF. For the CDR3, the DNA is TGTGCCAGCAGCGGTACCGAGGGTACCCAGTACTTC.

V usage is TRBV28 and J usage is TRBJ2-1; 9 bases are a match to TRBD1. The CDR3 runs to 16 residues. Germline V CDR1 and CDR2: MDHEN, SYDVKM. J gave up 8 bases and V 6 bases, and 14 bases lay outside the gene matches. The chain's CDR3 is CASRDGGQGRKDEQFF. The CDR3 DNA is TGTGCCAGCAGGGACGGCGGACAGGGGCGAAAGGATGAGCAGTTCTTC.

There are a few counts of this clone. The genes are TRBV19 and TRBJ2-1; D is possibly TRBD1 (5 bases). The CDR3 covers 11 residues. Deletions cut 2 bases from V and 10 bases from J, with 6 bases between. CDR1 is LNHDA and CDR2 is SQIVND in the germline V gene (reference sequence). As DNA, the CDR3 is TGTGCCAGTAGTATAAAGGGGGAGCAGTTCTTC. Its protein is CASSIKGEQFF.

The CDR3: CASRPGLAQNTGELFF. Here the CDR3 DNA reads TGTGCCAGCAGACCTGGACTAGCGCAGAACACCGGGGAGCTGTTTTTT. This chain connects TRBV27 to TRBJ2-2; 9 bases match TRBD2. The CDR3 covers 16 residues. From germline, CDR1 is MNHEY and CDR2 SMNVEV (reference sequence). V dropped 6 bases and J dropped 1; count of bases not matched to a gene: 6.

The CDR3 DNA sequence: TGTGCCAGCAGCCTCGGCTGGCCGGATACGCAGTATTTT. Translating gives CASSLGWPDTQYF. V gene TRBV7-3 combines with J gene TRBJ2-3; D is uncertain. This CDR3 is built from 13 residues. Germline assignment: CDR1 SGHTA and CDR2 FQGTGA. The V and J ends lost 5 bases and 6 bases respectively, with 12 bases between them.

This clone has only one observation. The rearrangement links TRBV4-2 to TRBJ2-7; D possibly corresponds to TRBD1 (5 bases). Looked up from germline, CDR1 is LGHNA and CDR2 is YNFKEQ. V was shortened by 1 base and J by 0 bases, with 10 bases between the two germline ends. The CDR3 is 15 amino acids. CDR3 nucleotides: TGTGCCAGCAGCCAAGCAGGGCAGAGCTCCTACGAGCAGTACTTC. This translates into CASSQAGQSSYEQYF.

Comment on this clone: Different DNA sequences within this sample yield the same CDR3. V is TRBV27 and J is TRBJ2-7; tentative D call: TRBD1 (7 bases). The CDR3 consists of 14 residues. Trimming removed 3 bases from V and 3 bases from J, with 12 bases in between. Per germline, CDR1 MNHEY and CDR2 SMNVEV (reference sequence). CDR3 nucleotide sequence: TGTGCCAGCAGTTTTGGCCAGGGGGGCTACGAGCAGTACTTC. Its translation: CASSFGQGGYEQYF.

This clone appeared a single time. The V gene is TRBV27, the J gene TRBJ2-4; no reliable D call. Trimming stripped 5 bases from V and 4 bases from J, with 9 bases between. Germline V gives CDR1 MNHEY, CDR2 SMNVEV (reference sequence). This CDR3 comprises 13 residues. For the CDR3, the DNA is TGTGCCAGCAGTAACACAGAAAAAAACATTCAGTACTTC. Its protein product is CASSNTEKNIQYF.

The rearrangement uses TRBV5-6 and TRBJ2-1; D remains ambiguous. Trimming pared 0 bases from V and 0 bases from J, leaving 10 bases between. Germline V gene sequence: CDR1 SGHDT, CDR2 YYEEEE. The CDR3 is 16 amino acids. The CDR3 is CASSLGVGSSYNEQFF. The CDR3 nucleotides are TGTGCCAGCAGCTTGGGGGTCGGCAGCTCCTACAATGAGCAGTTCTTC.